This T cell receptor beta chain comes out of a study of blood T cell repertoires in COVID-19. Overall study: From the United States, Italy and Spain came samples of acute and convalescent COVID-19. The analysed material was cDNA or gDNA that came from T cells, B-cell-depleted T cells, or PBMCs.

Only in-frame clones appear in the TCRdb table, and some are missing; sequencing was by immunoSEQ multiplex PCR. The sample carries around 250,000 clones, roughly 85% recorded once. V lost 3 bases, J lost 4 bases, and 10 bases lay in between. Looked up from germline, CDR1 is MRHNA and CDR2 is SNTAGT. There are 14 residues in the CDR3. The study recruited people aged 18 to 89 years across about two dozen US areas. Contact with a PCR-confirmed or clinician-diagnosed COVID-19 case occurred within 2 weeks of entry. The gene calls are TRBV6-4 and TRBJ2-1; tentatively, D is TRBD2 (6 bases). This sequence was found in a woman aged 45-65 years who had been exposed to COVID-19. Sequenced: PBMCs or T cells enriched from blood (not recorded which). This CDR3 reads CASSERDGYNEQFF. CDR3 DNA sequence: TGTGCCAGCAGTGAGCGGGACGGATACAATGAGCAGTTCTTC.